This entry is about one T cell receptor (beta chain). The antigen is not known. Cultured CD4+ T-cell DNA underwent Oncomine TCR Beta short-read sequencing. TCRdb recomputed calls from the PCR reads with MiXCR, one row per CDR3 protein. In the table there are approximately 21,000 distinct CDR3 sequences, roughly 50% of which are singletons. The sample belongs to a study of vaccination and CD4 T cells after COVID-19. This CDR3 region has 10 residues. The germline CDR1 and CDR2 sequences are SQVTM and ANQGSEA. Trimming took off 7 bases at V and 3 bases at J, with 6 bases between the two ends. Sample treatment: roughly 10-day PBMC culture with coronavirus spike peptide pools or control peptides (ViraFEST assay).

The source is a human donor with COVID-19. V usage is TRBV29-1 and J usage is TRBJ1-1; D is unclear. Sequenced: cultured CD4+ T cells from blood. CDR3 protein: CSAAYTEAFF. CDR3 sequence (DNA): TGCAGCGCGGCGTACACTGAAGCTTTCTTT.